This TCR beta chain appears in the sequencing data of a study of CD8+CD57+ T cells in acquired aplastic anemia. Study-level background: Quantities of DNA derived from sorted CD4+ and CD8+ cells averaged approximately 3.5 ug. Points from the study as a whole: Patients and controls had in common some 30 CD8+ CDR3 sequences.

Genomic DNA constituted the template upon which TCR beta VDJ and CDR3 profiling was performed. TCRdb fed the reads into MiXCR, producing one record per CDR3 protein. Of 75,000 to 80,000 distinct CDR3 sequences listed, about 70% are singletons. This CDR3 comprises 13 residues. J lost 9 bases, V lost 8 bases, and 8 bases had no gene match. Germline values: CDR1 SNHLY, CDR2 FYNNEI. Those patients picked for sequencing had displayed CD8+CD57+ cell expansion on flow cytometry. Severe acquired aplastic anemia was present in every patient. Patients had undergone no therapy by the time their blood was sampled. As regards this clonotype: Its target is unknown.

The origin of this receptor is a human donor with aplastic anemia. The chain uses TRBV2 and TRBJ2-1, with 9 positions matching TRBD2. The specimen sequenced was sorted CD4+, CD8+, or CD8+CD57+ T cells (not recorded which) from PBMCs. The CDR3 sequence is CASCLSGRREQFF. For the CDR3, the DNA is TGTGCCAGCTGCCTGAGCGGGAGGCGTGAGCAGTTCTTC.